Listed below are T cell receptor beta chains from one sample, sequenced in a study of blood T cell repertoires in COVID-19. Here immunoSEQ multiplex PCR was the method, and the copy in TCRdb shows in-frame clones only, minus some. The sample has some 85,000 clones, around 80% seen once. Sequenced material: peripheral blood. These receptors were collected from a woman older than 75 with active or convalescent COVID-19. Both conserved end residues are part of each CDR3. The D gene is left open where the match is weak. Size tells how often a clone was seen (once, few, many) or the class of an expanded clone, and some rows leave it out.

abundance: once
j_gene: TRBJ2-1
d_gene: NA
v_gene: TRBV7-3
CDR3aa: CASSPSSYNEQFF
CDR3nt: TGTGCCAGCAGCCCGAGCTCCTACAATGAGCAGTTCTTC

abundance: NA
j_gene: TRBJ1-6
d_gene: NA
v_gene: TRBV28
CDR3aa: CASGSLAQYNSPLHF
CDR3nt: TGTGCCAGCGGCTCATTGGCCCAGTATAATTCACCCCTCCACTTT

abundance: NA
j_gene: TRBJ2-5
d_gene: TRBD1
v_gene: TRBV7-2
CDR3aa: CASSLAKDRDQETQYF
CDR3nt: TGTGCCAGCAGCTTAGCGAAGGACAGGGACCAAGAGACCCAGTACTTC

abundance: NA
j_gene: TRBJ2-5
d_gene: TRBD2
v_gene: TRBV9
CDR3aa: CASSVGRRGGSSETQYF
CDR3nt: TGTGCCAGCAGCGTAGGGCGTCGCGGGGGGAGCAGTGAGACCCAGTACTTC

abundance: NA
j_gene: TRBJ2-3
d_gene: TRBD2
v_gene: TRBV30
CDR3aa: CAWGERGQMTDTQYF
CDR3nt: TGTGCCTGGGGTGAGCGGGGGCAAATGACAGATACGCAGTATTTT

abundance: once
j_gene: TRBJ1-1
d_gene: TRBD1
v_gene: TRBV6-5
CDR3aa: CASSYSTGRNTEAFF
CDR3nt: TGTGCCAGCAGTTACTCGACAGGGAGGAACACTGAAGCTTTCTTT

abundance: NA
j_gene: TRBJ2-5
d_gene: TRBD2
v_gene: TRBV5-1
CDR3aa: CASSQRGGQETQYF
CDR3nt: TGCGCCAGCAGCCAGCGGGGGGGCCAAGAGACCCAGTACTTC

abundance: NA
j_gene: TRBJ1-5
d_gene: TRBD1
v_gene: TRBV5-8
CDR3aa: CASSADREYSNQPQHF
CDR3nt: TGTGCCAGCAGCGCCGACAGGGAATATAGCAATCAGCCCCAGCATTTT

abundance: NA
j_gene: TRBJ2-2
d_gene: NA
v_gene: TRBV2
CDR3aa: CASSVTGVVNTGELFF
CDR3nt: TGTGCCAGCAGTGTGACGGGTGTGGTGAACACCGGGGAGCTGTTTTTT

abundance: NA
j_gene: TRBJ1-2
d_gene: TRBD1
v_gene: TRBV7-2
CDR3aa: CASSLGGQGYGYTF
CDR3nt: TGTGCCAGCAGCTTAGGTGGACAGGGATACGGCTACACCTTC

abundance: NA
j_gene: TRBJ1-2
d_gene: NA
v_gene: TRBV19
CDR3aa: CASSRGGRFHYGYTF
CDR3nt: TGTGCCAGTAGTAGGGGGGGGCGCTTTCACTATGGCTACACCTTC

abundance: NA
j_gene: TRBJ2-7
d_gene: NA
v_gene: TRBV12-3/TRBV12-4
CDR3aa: CASSLGGREQYF
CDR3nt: TGTGCCAGCAGTTTAGGGGGGCGAGAGCAGTACTTC

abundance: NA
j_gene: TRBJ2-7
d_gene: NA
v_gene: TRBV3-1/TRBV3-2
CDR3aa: CASSSIYEQYF
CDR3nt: TGTGCCAGCAGCTCTATCTACGAGCAGTACTTC

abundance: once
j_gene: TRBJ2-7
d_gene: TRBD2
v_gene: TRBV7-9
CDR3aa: CASSNSGGAFDEQYF
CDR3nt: TGTGCCAGCAGCAACAGCGGGGGGGCCTTCGACGAGCAGTACTTC

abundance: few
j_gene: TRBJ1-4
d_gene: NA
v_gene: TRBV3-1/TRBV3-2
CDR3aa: CASSPWPATNEKLFF
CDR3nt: TGTGCCAGCAGTCCCTGGCCAGCAACTAATGAAAAACTGTTTTTT

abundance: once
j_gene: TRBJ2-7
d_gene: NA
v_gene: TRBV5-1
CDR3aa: CASSLRGGYEQYF
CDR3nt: TGCGCCAGCAGCCTGCGAGGAGGCTACGAGCAGTACTTC

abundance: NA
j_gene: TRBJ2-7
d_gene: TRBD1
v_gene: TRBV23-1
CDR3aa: CASSQLDHGTGGQEQYF
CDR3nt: TGCGCCAGCAGTCAGTTGGATCATGGGACAGGGGGCCAAGAGCAGTACTTC

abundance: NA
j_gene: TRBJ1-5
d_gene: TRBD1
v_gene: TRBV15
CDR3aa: CATRGGQGQPQHF
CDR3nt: TGTGCCACCAGAGGAGGACAGGGCCAGCCCCAGCATTTT

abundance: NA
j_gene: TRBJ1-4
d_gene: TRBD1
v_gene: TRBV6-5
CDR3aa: CASSTGWDEKLFF
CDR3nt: TGTGCCAGCTCGACAGGGTGGGATGAAAAACTGTTTTTT

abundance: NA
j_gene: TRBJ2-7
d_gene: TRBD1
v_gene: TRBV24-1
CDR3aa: CATSIGGEYEQYF
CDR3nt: TGTGCCACCAGTATAGGGGGCGAGTACGAGCAGTACTTC

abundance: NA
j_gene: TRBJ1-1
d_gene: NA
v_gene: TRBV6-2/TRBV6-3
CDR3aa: CASSYSNPGDTEAFF
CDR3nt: TGTGCCAGCAGTTACTCGAATCCAGGGGACACTGAAGCTTTCTTT

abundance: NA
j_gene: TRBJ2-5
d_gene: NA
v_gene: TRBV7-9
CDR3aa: CASSSGPSAQETQYF
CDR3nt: TGTGCCAGCAGCTCCGGGCCTAGCGCTCAAGAGACCCAGTACTTC

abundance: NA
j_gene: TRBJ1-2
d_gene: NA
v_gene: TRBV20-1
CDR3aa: CSARLWALGTF
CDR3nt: NA

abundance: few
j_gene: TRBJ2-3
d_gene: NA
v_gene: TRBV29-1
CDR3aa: CSALGGQATGTDTQYF
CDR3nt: TGCAGCGCCCTCGGGGGGCAGGCGACGGGCACAGATACGCAGTATTTT

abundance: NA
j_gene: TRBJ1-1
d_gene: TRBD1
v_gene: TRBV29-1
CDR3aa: CSVAPGQGYTEAFF
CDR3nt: TGCAGCGTTGCCCCGGGACAGGGCTATACTGAAGCTTTCTTT

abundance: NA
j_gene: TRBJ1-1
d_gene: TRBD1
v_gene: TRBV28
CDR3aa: CASGQTGDTEAFF
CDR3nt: TGTGCCAGCGGACAAACAGGGGACACTGAAGCTTTCTTT

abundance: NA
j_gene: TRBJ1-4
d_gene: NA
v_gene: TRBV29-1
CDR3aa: CSVAYGGTNEKLFF
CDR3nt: TGCAGCGTTGCGTACGGGGGAACTAATGAAAAACTGTTTTTT

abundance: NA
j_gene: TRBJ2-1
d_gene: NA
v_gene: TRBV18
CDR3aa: CASSPPGSSSGNEQFF
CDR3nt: TGTGCCAGCTCACCACCGGGCAGCTCCTCAGGGAATGAGCAGTTCTTC

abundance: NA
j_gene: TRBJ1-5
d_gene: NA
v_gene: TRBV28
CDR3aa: CASSLLGAVQPQHF
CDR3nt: TGTGCCAGCAGTTTACTGGGGGCAGTTCAGCCCCAGCATTTT

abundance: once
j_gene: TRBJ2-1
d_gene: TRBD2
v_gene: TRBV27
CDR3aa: CASSWTRNNEQFF
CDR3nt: TGTGCCAGCAGCTGGACTAGGAACAATGAGCAGTTCTTC

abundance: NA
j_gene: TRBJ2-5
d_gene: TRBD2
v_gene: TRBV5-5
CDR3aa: CASSKILQGGETQYF
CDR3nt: TGTGCCAGCAGCAAAATTCTCCAGGGAGGGGAGACCCAGTACTTC

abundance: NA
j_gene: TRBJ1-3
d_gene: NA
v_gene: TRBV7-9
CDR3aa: CASSLEGPGNTIYF
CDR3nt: TGTGCCAGCAGCTTAGAGGGGCCCGGAAACACCATATATTTT

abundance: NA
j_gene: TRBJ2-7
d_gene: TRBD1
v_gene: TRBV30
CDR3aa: CAWSQTGGGNEQYF
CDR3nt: TGTGCCTGGAGTCAGACAGGGGGCGGTAACGAGCAGTACTTC

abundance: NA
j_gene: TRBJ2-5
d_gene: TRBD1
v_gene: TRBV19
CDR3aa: CASSIGTGGDQETQYF
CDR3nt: TGTGCCAGTAGTATAGGAACAGGGGGAGACCAAGAGACCCAGTACTTC

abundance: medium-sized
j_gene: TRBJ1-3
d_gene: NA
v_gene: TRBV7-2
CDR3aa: CASSLQQSSGNTIYF
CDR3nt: TGTGCCAGCAGCTTACAACAGAGCTCTGGAAACACCATATATTTT

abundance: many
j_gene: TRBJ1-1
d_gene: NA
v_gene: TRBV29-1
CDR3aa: CSVAQIEAFF
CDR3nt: TGCAGCGTGGCTCAAATTGAAGCTTTCTTT

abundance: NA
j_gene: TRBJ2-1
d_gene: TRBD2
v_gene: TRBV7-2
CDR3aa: CASSLVLSGGGYEQFF
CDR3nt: TGTGCCAGCAGCTTAGTACTTAGCGGGGGAGGGTATGAGCAGTTCTTC

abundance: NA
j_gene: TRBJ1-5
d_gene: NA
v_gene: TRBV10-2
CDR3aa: CASSERTYQPQHF
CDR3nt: TGCGCCAGCAGTGAGAGGACATATCAGCCCCAGCATTTT

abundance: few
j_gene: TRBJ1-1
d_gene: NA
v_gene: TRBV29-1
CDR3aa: CSVVRQDTEAFF
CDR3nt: TGCAGCGTTGTCCGACAAGACACTGAAGCTTTCTTT

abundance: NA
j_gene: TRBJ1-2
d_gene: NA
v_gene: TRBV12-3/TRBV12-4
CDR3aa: CASTGYNYGYTF
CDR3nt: TGTGCCAGTACAGGGTATAACTATGGCTACACCTTC

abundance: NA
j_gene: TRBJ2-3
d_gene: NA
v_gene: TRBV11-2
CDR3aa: CASSLVMGLSTDTQYF
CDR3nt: TGTGCCAGCAGCTTAGTGATGGGCTTGAGCACAGATACGCAGTATTTT

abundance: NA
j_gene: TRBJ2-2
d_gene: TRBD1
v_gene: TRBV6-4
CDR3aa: CASSAGDRSTGELFF
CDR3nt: TGTGCCAGCAGCGCCGGGGACAGGAGTACCGGGGAGCTGTTTTTT

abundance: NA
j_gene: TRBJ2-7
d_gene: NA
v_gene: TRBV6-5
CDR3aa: CASSPAVRASEQYF
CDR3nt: TGTGCCAGCAGCCCCGCCGTCAGGGCATCCGAGCAGTACTTC

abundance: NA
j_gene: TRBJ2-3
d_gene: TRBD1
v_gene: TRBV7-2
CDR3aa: CASSPRRGGSDTQYF
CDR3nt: TGTGCCAGCAGCCCCCGCCGAGGGGGCTCGGATACGCAGTATTTT

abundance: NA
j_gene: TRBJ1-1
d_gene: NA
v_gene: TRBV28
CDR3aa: CASSGLRGNTEAFF
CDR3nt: TGTGCCAGCAGCGGTCTACGAGGGAACACTGAAGCTTTCTTT

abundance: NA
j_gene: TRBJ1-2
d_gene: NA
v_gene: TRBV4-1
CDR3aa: CASSHPQGRNGYTF
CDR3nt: TGCGCCAGCAGCCACCCGCAGGGGCGTAATGGCTACACCTTC

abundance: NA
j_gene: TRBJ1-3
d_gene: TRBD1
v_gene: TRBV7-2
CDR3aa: CASSPTTGAGNTIYF
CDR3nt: TGTGCCAGCAGTCCAACGACAGGGGCTGGAAACACCATATATTTT

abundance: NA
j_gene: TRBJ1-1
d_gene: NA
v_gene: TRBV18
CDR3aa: CASSPAENTEAFF
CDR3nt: TGTGCCAGCTCACCAGCGGAGAACACTGAAGCTTTCTTT

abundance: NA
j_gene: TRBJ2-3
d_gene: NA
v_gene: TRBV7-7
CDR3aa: CASSKSGGQVDTQYF
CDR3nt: TGTGCTAGCAGCAAGTCGGGGGGCCAGGTAGATACGCAGTATTTT

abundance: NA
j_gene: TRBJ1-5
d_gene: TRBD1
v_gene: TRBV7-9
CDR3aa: CASSRGTGANNQPQHF
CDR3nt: TGTGCCAGCAGCCGCGGTACAGGGGCCAACAATCAGCCCCAGCATTTT

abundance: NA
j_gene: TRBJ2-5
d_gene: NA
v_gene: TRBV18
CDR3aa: CASSLNQGFGETQYF
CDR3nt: TGTGCCAGCTCACTTAATCAGGGGTTCGGAGAGACCCAGTACTTC

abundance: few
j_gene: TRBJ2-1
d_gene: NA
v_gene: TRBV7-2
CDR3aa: CASSLDRLREQFF
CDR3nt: TGTGCCAGCAGCTTAGATCGACTTAGAGAGCAGTTCTTC

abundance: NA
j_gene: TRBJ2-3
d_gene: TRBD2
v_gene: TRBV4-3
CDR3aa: CASSQESLAGNTDTQYF
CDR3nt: TGCGCCAGCAGCCAAGAAAGTCTAGCGGGGAACACAGATACGCAGTATTTT

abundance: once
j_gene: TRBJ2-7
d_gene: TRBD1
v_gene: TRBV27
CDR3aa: CASSPWTGEYEQYF
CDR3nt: TGTGCCAGCAGCCCTTGGACAGGGGAATACGAGCAGTACTTC

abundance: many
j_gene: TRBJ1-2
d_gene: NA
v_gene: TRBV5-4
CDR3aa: CASSLMSQDGYTF
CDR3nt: TGTGCCAGCAGCTTGATGTCCCAGGATGGCTACACCTTC